The 3 T cell receptor beta chains below come from one sample, sequenced in a study of Ad26.COV2.S vaccination and SARS-CoV-2 variants. Generated by immunoSEQ multiplex PCR, the TCRdb table keeps only in-frame clones and is missing some. There are around 100,000 clones in the sample; about 78% occur only once, and 15% to 20% lies in the top ten. The starting material was peripheral blood, obtained after recovery from COVID-19. Receptors originate from a human donor who had recovered from COVID-19.

This clone was picked up a small number of times. This chain uses TRBV27 with TRBJ1-1; TRBD1 matches at 7 bases. V lost 4 bases, J lost 4 bases, and 9 bases stayed unmatched. Per the germline V gene, CDR1 is MNHEY and CDR2 is SMNVEV (reference sequence). CDR3 size: 15 residues. CDR3 sequence (DNA): TGTGCCAGCAGTTCTCGACAGGGAAGGGGCACTGAAGCTTTCTTT. It specifies CASSSRQGRGTEAFF.

The gene calls are TRBV30 and TRBJ1-6, with TRBD1 identical over 7 bases. The CDR3 extends over 13 amino acids. The ends lost 7 bases at V and 7 bases at J; junction bases unmatched: 7. Germline CDR1 is GTSNPN and CDR2 is SVGIG (reference sequence). CDR3 coding DNA: TGTGCCTTCAGGGGGATCGACAATTCACCCCTCCACTTT. Translated: CAFRGIDNSPLHF.

The CDR3 bases are TGCAGCGTTGCTCACAGGGGTGGCTACACCTTC. It translates to CSVAHRGGYTF. The chain is built from TRBV29-1 and TRBJ1-2, with 7 bases that match TRBD1. Germline V gene lookup returns CDR1 SQVTM and CDR2 ANQGSEA. Unmatched junction bases numbered 3, after V lost 4 bases and J lost 7 bases. The CDR3 is 11 residues long.